The sequence of this T cell receptor beta chain was determined in a study of blood T cell repertoires in COVID-19 (dated by TCRdb to 2020 to 2021). With regard to the full study: The collaborator samples originated in the United States, Italy and Spain and spanned the acute and convalescent phases of COVID-19. The material from the prospective study consisted of cDNA or gDNA derived from T cells, B-cell-depleted T cells, or PBMCs. The dataset comprised deeply sampled blood TCRbeta repertoires from subjects exposed to, actively infected with, or recovered from COVID-19. The repertoires were made available in a free public database intended to serve as a resource for research on the immune response to SARS-CoV-2. Samples were obtained from the ongoing ImmuneRACE study (first 160 participants) and from 1,000 to 1,500 subjects provided by 6 global collaborators. Sample metadata almost always included a de-identified subject ID, COVID-19 status, age in years and sex. Where available, HLA class I and class II types were obtained from metadata supplied by the sample provider rather than from assay-based typing. The research as a whole found: The amount of clinical and demographic metadata varied by source and participant and was provided uncurated.

Whole blood was collected in K2EDTA tubes by collaborating institutions according to the institutions' own protocols. For TCRbeta analysis, collaborators shipped samples as frozen whole blood, isolated PBMCs, or DNA extracted from either of those sample types. This clone was found once. Its antigen remains unidentified. No much larger clonotype is one base removed from it; base qualities were not supplied. CDR1 and CDR2, per the germline V gene, are MDHEN and SYDVKM. The V and J ends are trimmed by 4 bases and 4 bases, leaving 20 bases between them. The CDR3 has 16 amino acids, counting the end cysteine and phenylalanine. The retained sequence is limited to the CDR3, 48 bases, with the frame set at the first base. TCRbeta CDR3 regions were amplified from genomic DNA by means of the immunoSEQ Assay, a bias-controlled multiplex PCR. The paper's processing steps were these. Nucleated cell counts per sample were estimated from amplification of reference gene primers within the assay. To quantify the absolute abundance of each unique TCRbeta CDR3 rearrangement, sequence reads were collapsed and filtered. For each sample, productive Simpson clonality was calculated by taking the square root of Simpson's diversity index across productive rearrangements. Here the immuneACCESS table is served through TCRdb, limited to in-frame sequences with V and J called. Missing clones are a known gap in these copies; in checked studies unresolved V genes cover under half, and the rest lacks a known reason. For V, J and clone size, that table is used; D and trimming come from the DNA. This sample has approximately 170,000 clones in its table, and about 88% of those were observed once. The top ten constitute roughly 20% of the sample.

Material: peripheral blood. The receptor's source is a woman of 80 years or more with acute or convalescent COVID-19. This chain joins TRBV28 to TRBJ2-7; no D segment can be confidently identified. The DNA sequence is given as TGTGCCAGCAGTTCCGAGTACTTACCTAATAAATACGAGCAGTACTTC. Translated, it gives CASSSEYLPNKYEQYF.